These 28 T cell receptor beta chains came from one sample sequenced in a study of cytomegalovirus exposure and HLA in healthy donors. Primers included in the PCR were 60 Vbeta and 13 Jbeta primers. This table comes from immunoSEQ multiplex PCR, and its TCRdb copy is limited to in-frame clones, with some not included. This repertoire shows 120,000 or so clones, 80% found once; its top ten account for approximately 10%. The source material was PBMCs. The receptors shown here come from a man aged 25 to 40 in good health and CMV-seropositive.

The rearrangement uses TRBV6-5 and TRBJ2-3; 10 bases agree with TRBD2. This CDR3 spans 15 amino acids. V lost 6 bases to trimming and J lost 5 bases; unmatched junction nucleotides: 8. Germline V gene sequence: CDR1 MNHEY, CDR2 SVGAGI. In DNA form, the CDR3 reads TGTGCCAGCAGAGCCAATCGACTAGCGGGAGATACGCAGTATTTT. Translated, it gives CASRANRLAGDTQYF.

V gene TRBV6-1 combines with J gene TRBJ1-5; TRBD1 might be the D (5 bases). V lost 11 bases to trimming and J lost 6 bases, with 14 bases between them. The CDR3 loop spans 12 amino acids. The V gene's germline CDR1 is MNHNS and CDR2 SASEGT. CDR3 amino acids: CAGGRELQPQHF. CDR3 bases: TGTGCCGGGGGGAGGGAACTTCAGCCCCAGCATTTT.

The chain combines TRBV14 with TRBJ2-5; possibly TRBD1 for D (6 bases). This CDR3 has 14 residues. V lost 1 base and J lost 8, with 14 bases in between. Germline assignment: CDR1 SGHDN and CDR2 FVKESK. The CDR3 nucleotides are TGTGCCAGCAGCCAAGTTTCGGCAGGGGCAACCCAGTACTTC. Translation: CASSQVSAGATQYF.

This clone was seen a handful of times. CDR3 sequence (DNA): TGTGCCAGCAGCTACCGGGGGGGTCGGACCGGGGAGCTGTTTTTT. Encoded protein: CASSYRGGRTGELFF. The chain recombines TRBV7-2 with TRBJ2-2; TRBD2 aligns across 8 bases. This CDR3 is built from 15 residues. Trimming at V came to 4 bases and at J to 5 bases, leaving 6 bases not matched to a gene. Germline CDR1 reads SGHTA; CDR2 reads FQGNSA.

The chain is built from TRBV30 and TRBJ1-4; D is unclear. The V end lost 2 bases, the J end lost 5 bases, and 15 bases lay between the germline ends. The CDR3 covers 15 residues. Germline CDR1 and CDR2: GTSNPN and SVGIG (reference sequence). DNA of the CDR3: TGTGCCTGGAGTCTCGGTTCCGACTTAAATGAAAAACTGTTTTTT. Translating it yields CAWSLGSDLNEKLFF. The complete variable domain, with remaining parts taken from reference TRBV30 and TRBJ1-4, reads SQTIHQWPATLVQPVGSPLSLECTVEGTSNPNLYWYRQAAGRGLQLLFYSVGIGQISSEVPQNLSASRPQDRQFILSSKKLLLSDSGFYLCAWSLGSDLNEKLFFGSGTQLSVL.

The chain couples TRBV11-2 to TRBJ2-7, with 7 bases lining up with TRBD1. Germline V gene data show CDR1 as SGHAT and CDR2 as FQNNGV. The CDR3 totals 17 residues. The junction had 15 bases not matched to a gene; V was cut back by 4 bases and J by 3 bases. The CDR3: CASSSDKGADIFYEQYF. In DNA form, the CDR3 reads TGTGCCAGCAGCTCCGATAAGGGGGCGGACATTTTCTACGAGCAGTACTTC. The full variable domain, its missing parts supplied by reference TRBV11-2 and TRBJ2-7, is EAGVAQSPRYKIIEKRQSVAFWCNPISGHATLYWYQQILGQGPKLLIQFQNNGVVDDSQLPKDRFSAERLKGVDSTLKIQPAKLEDSAVYLCASSSDKGADIFYEQYFGPGTRLTVT.

This clone was seen a handful of times. The rearrangement links TRBV4-1 to TRBJ2-5; 9 nucleotides agree with TRBD1. The CDR3 covers 15 residues. V was pared by 4 bases and J by 5 bases, with 8 bases of the junction left unmatched. Looked up from germline, CDR1 is MGHRA and CDR2 is YSYEKL. In nucleotides, the CDR3 is TGCGCCAGCAGCCGGGGGACAGGGATTCATGAGACCCAGTACTTC. This sequence encodes CASSRGTGIHETQYF.

This chain uses TRBV19 with TRBJ1-4; 9 nucleotides agree with TRBD1. V shed 5 bases, J shed 4 bases, and the junction held 11 bases outside the gene matches. The CDR3 spans 17 residues. From germline, CDR1 is LNHDA and CDR2 SQIVND (reference sequence). CDR3 amino acids: CASSQPGQGFGNEKLFF. For the CDR3, the DNA is TGTGCCAGTAGTCAACCGGGACAGGGATTCGGTAATGAAAAACTGTTTTTT.

The chain is built from TRBV6-4 and TRBJ2-3; D gene ambiguous. V lost 4 bases to trimming and J lost 4 bases, with 15 bases between them. The CDR3 covers 15 residues. CDR1 MRHNA and CDR2 SNTAGT come from the germline V gene. This CDR3 reads CASSVESTSADTQYF. CDR3 coding DNA: TGTGCCAGCAGTGTAGAGTCTACCTCGGCAGATACGCAGTATTTT.

CDR3 protein: CASSRPEDGYTF. As DNA, the CDR3 is TGTGCCAGCTCACGGCCTGAGGATGGCTACACCTTC. The gene calls are TRBV18 and TRBJ1-2; D not resolved. Looked up from germline, CDR1 is KGHSH and CDR2 is LQKENI. The CDR3 covers 12 residues. The V end was cut by 4 bases, the J end by 6 bases, with 9 bases between.

The gene calls are TRBV5-6 and TRBJ2-1; TRBD1 is a possible D gene (5 bases). The V and J ends lost 2 bases and 0 bases respectively, with 6 bases between them. There are 14 residues in the CDR3. Germline CDR1 is SGHDT and CDR2 is YYEEEE. As DNA, the CDR3 is TGTGCCAGCAGCTTCCAGGGCTCCTACAATGAGCAGTTCTTC. Its protein product is CASSFQGSYNEQFF.

The V gene is TRBV7-2, the J gene TRBJ1-1; TRBD1 is a possible D gene (6 bases). In germline, CDR1 is SGHTA, CDR2 FQGNSA. The CDR3 spans 16 residues. V gave up 0 bases and J gave up 5 bases, with 16 bases separating them. CDR3 in DNA: TGTGCCAGCAGCTTAGCGGACAGCTCGTCTGGGACTGAAGCTTTCTTT. It yields the protein CASSLADSSSGTEAFF.

This chain uses TRBV29-1 with TRBJ1-2; 7 nucleotides match TRBD1. V lost 7 bases to trimming and J lost 5 bases; unmatched junction nucleotides: 16. In germline, CDR1 is SQVTM, CDR2 ANQGSEA. The CDR3 contains 15 residues. In DNA, the CDR3 is TGCAGCGCCCAGCCCGACAGGGACCGAGGATATGGCTACACCTTC. Its protein is CSAQPDRDRGYGYTF.

This sequence joins TRBV14 and TRBJ1-1, with 10 bases fitting TRBD1. The CDR3 loop spans 16 amino acids. Germline V gives CDR1 SGHDN, CDR2 FVKESK. Losses at the gene ends were 4 bases for V and 3 bases for J; bases not matched to a gene: 8. CDR3 amino acids: CASSRQGAGRDTEAFF. CDR3 sequence (DNA): TGTGCCAGCAGCCGACAGGGGGCCGGGCGGGACACTGAAGCTTTCTTT.

The chain employs TRBV15 and TRBJ1-5, with TRBD1 matching over 7 bases. Germline CDR1 LNHNV, CDR2 YYDKDF (reference sequence). This CDR3 comprises 17 residues. The V gene end was trimmed by 4 bases and the J gene end by 3 bases; junction bases not matched to a gene: 12. The CDR3 reads CATSTPDRRHDNQPQHF. CDR3 sequence (DNA): TGTGCCACCAGCACCCCGGACAGGCGCCACGACAATCAGCCCCAGCATTTT.

The J gene is TRBJ2-2, the V gene TRBV27; D remains ambiguous. The CDR3 totals 12 residues. Trimming shortened V by 1 base and J by 8 bases, and 5 bases separated the two germline ends. Germline CDR1 reads MNHEY; CDR2 reads SMNVEV (reference sequence). The CDR3 here is CASSLFPGELFF. CDR3 nucleotides: TGTGCCAGCAGTTTATTCCCTGGGGAGCTGTTTTTT.

This chain uses TRBV4-1 with TRBJ2-1; 15 bases fit TRBD2. Germline CDR1 MGHRA, CDR2 YSYEKL. The CDR3 spans 17 residues. J was trimmed by 5 bases and V by 1 base; bases with no gene match: 3. The CDR3 here is CASSQGTSGGAHNEQFF. The CDR3 DNA reads as TGCGCCAGCAGCCAAGGGACTAGCGGGGGGGCCCACAATGAGCAGTTCTTC.

V usage is TRBV9 and J usage is TRBJ1-3; no firm D call. CDR1 is SGDLS, CDR2 YYNGEE, per germline. CDR3 size: 15 residues. The V end was cut by 3 bases, the J end by 1 base, with 11 bases between. The CDR3 loop reads CASSEEGRSGNTIYF. Here the CDR3 DNA reads TGTGCCAGCAGCGAGGAGGGTCGTTCTGGAAACACCATATATTTT.

The chain recombines TRBV4-1 with TRBJ2-1; 10 bases are shared with TRBD1. This CDR3 has 18 amino acids. The germline V gene encodes CDR1 MGHRA and CDR2 YSYEKL. V was clipped by 2 bases and J by 6 bases; unmatched bases: 13. Written as DNA, the CDR3 is TGCGCCAGCAGCCAAAGGTGGGCTGGGACAGGGGCCTTCAATGAGCAGTTCTTC. This sequence encodes CASSQRWAGTGAFNEQFF.

The chain links TRBV2 to TRBJ1-1; D is uncertain. Trimming pared 2 bases from V and 0 bases from J, leaving 10 bases between. The CDR3 runs to 15 residues. Germline CDR1 SNHLY, CDR2 FYNNEI. CDR3 DNA: TGTGCCAGCAGTGAATGGCCAGGAATGAACACTGAAGCTTTCTTT. Protein product: CASSEWPGMNTEAFF.

In its sample, this clone was seen once. The chain links TRBV5-4 to TRBJ2-1; D is possibly TRBD1 (5 bases). CDR1 is SGHNT and CDR2 is YYREEE in the germline V gene (reference sequence). V lost 4 bases to trimming and J lost 1 base, with 15 bases between them. This CDR3 comprises 16 residues. For the CDR3, the DNA is TGTGCCAGCAGCCGCTGGGCGACAGAGTCCTACAATGAGCAGTTCTTC. It encodes CASSRWATESYNEQFF.

The chain combines TRBV15 with TRBJ2-5; tentative D call: TRBD2 (5 bases). Germline V CDR1 and CDR2: LNHNV, YYDKDF (reference sequence). The CDR3 loop spans 14 amino acids. V lost 1 base to trimming and J lost 2 bases, with 8 bases between them. This CDR3 reads CATSRGREQETQYF. For the CDR3, the DNA is TGTGCCACCAGCAGAGGACGGGAACAAGAGACCCAGTACTTC. Full variable domain (remainder filled in from reference TRBV15 and TRBJ2-5): DAMVIQNPRYQVTQFGKPVTLSCSQTLNHNVMYWYQQKSSQAPKLLFHYYDKDFNNEADTPDNFQSRRPNTSFCFLDIRSPGLGDTAMYLCATSRGREQETQYFGPGTRLLVL.

The J gene is TRBJ1-2, the V gene TRBV6-5, with a possible D match to TRBD1 (5 bases). The V and J ends lost 2 bases and 7 bases respectively, with 17 bases between them. Germline V gives CDR1 MNHEY, CDR2 SVGAGI. CDR3 length: 15 amino acids. CDR3 loop: CASSYQFSGIGGYTF. As DNA, the CDR3 is TGTGCCAGCAGTTACCAATTCTCAGGGATCGGTGGCTACACCTTC.

CDR3: CASSASPVGGENTEAFF. CDR3 bases: TGTGCCAGCAGCGCATCCCCTGTGGGGGGGGAGAACACTGAAGCTTTCTTT. V usage is TRBV21-1 and J usage is TRBJ1-1. TRBV21-1 is listed as a pseudogene. The CDR3 is 17 residues long.

The chain recombines TRBV19 with TRBJ2-3; 8 bases fit TRBD2. This CDR3 has 13 residues. Germline loops: CDR1 LNHDA, CDR2 SQIVND (reference sequence). The ends lost 1 base at V and 6 bases at J; junction bases unmatched: 0. The CDR3 loop is CASSIVAGDTQYF. CDR3 bases: TGTGCCAGTAGTATAGTAGCGGGGGATACGCAGTATTTT.

With regard to this clone: The germline gene is not matched at one end of the junction; a read error may be the cause. The rearrangement joins TRBV15 to TRBJ1-1; 8 nucleotides line up with TRBD1. Germline CDR1 reads LNHNV; CDR2 reads YYDKDF (reference sequence). The CDR3 loop spans 15 amino acids. The CDR3 here is CATGRAGTGNTEAFF. The CDR3 DNA follows: TGTGCCACCGGCAGGGCCGGGACAGGGAACACTGAAGCTTTCTTT.

As for this clone: One end of the junction is discordant with germline, which a read error may explain. As DNA, the CDR3 is TGTGCCAGCACAGTAACACAAAACATCGGGGAGCTGTTTTTT. As protein: CASTVTQNIGELFF. J is TRBJ2-2 and V is TRBV6-1; D not certain. Germline CDR1 is MNHNS and CDR2 is SASEGT. The CDR3 is made up of 14 amino acids.

The chain employs TRBV7-2 and TRBJ1-1; D is unresolved. The germline gives CDR1 SGHTA, CDR2 FQGNSA. The CDR3 consists of 13 residues. Trimming removed 5 bases at V and 0 bases at J, with 7 bases between. CDR3 bases: TGTGCCAGCAGCCCGACATTGAACACTGAAGCTTTCTTT. Translation gives CASSPTLNTEAFF.